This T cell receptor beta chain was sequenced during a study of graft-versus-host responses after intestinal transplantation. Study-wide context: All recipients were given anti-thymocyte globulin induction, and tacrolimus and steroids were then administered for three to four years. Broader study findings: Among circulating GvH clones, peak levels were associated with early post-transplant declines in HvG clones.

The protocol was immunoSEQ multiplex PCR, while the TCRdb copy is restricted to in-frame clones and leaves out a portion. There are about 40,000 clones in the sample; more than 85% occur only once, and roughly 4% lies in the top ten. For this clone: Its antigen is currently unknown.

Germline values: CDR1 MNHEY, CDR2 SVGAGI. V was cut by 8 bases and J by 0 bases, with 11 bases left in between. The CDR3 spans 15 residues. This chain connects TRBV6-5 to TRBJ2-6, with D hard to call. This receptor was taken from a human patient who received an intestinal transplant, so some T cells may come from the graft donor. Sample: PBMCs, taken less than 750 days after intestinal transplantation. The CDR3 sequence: CASRQTDSGANVLTF. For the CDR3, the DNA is TGTGCCAGCCGGCAGACCGACTCTGGGGCCAACGTCCTGACTTTC.